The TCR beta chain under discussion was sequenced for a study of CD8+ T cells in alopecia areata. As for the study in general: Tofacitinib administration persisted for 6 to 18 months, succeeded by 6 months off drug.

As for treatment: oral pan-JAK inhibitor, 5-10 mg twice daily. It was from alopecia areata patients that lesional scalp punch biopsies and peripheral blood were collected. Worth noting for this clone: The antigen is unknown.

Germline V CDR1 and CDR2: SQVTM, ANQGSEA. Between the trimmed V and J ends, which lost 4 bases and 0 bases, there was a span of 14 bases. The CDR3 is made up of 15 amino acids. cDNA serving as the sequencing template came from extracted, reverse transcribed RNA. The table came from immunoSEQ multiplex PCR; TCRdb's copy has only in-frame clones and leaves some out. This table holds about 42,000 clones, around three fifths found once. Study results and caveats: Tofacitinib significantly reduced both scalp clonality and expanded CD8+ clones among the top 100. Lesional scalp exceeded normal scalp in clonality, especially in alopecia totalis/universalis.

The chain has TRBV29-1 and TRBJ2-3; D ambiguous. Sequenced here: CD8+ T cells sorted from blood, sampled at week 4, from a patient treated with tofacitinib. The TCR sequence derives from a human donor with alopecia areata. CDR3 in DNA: TGCAGCGTTGGCGGAGCGCCCCCGAGCACAGATACGCAGTATTTT. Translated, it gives CSVGGAPPSTDTQYF.